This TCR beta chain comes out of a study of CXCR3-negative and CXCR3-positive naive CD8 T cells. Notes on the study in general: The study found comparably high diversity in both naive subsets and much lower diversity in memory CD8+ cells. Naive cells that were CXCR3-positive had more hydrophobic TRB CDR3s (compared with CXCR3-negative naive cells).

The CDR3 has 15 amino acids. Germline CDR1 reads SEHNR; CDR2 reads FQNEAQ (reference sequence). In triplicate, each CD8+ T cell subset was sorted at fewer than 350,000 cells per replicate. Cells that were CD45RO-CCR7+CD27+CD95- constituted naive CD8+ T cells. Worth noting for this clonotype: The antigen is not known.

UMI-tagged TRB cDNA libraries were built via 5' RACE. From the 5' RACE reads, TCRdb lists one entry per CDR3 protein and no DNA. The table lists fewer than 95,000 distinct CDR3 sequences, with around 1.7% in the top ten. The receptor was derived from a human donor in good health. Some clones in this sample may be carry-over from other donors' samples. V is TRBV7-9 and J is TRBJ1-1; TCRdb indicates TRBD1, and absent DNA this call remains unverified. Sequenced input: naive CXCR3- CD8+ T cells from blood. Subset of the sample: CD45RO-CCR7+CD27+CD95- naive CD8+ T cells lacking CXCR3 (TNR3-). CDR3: CASSPDTTYDTEAFF.